What follows are 32 T cell receptor beta chains derived from one specimen sequenced in a study of blood T cell repertoires in COVID-19 (dated by TCRdb to 2019 to 2021). Library preparation was by the immunoSEQ multiplex PCR assay. TCRdb re-hosts the immuneACCESS table, in-frame sequences only. Its copies lack some clones; in the studies checked, an unresolved V gene accounts for under half of them, and the cause for the rest is not known. For this sample there are 120,000 to 150,000 clones; approximately 88% appear just once. In total, the top ten clones hold about 11% of the sample. Material: peripheral blood. The receptors originated from a man in his fifties or sixties with active or convalescent COVID-19.

The chain links TRBV15 to TRBJ2-1, with 10 bases lining up with TRBD2. From germline, CDR1 is LNHNV and CDR2 YYDKDF (reference sequence). The CDR3 extends over 17 amino acids. Losses at the gene ends were 5 bases for V and 8 bases for J; bases not matched to a gene: 15. DNA of the CDR3: TGTGCCACCAGCCGAGGGGGGACTAGCGCCTCCCGGGATGAGCAGTTCTTC. Translating it yields CATSRGGTSASRDEQFF. The full variable domain, rest sourced from reference TRBV15 and TRBJ2-1, is DAMVIQNPRYQVTQFGKPVTLSCSQTLNHNVMYWYQQKSSQAPKLLFHYYDKDFNNEADTPDNFQSRRPNTSFCFLDIRSPGLGDTAMYLCATSRGGTSASRDEQFFGPGTRLTVL.

This clone was found once. The rearrangement joins TRBV19 to TRBJ2-1, with TRBD2 identical over 7 bases. The CDR3 has 15 residues. V shed 5 bases, J shed 0 bases, and the junction held 4 bases outside the gene matches. Germline-derived CDR1 and CDR2 are LNHDA and SQIVND (reference sequence). The CDR3 loop is CASSLAASSYNEQFF. The DNA of the CDR3 is TGTGCCAGTAGTCTAGCGGCTAGCTCCTACAATGAGCAGTTCTTC.

This clone appeared a few times. The V gene is TRBV9, the J gene TRBJ1-3; D might be TRBD1 (6 bases). Trimming took off 4 bases at V and 3 bases at J, with 14 bases between the two ends. Germline CDR1 reads SGDLS; CDR2 reads YYNGEE. The CDR3 has 15 residues. CDR3 coding DNA: TGTGCCAGCAGCTCCCGCGAAGGGGGTGGAAACACCATATATTTT. Translated: CASSSREGGGNTIYF. The full variable domain, with the rest looked up from reference TRBV9 and TRBJ1-3, is DSGVTQTPKHLITATGQRVTLRCSPRSGDLSVYWYQQSLDQGLQFLIQYYNGEERAKGNILERFSAQQFPDLHSELNLSSLELGDSALYFCASSSREGGGNTIYFGEGSWLTVV.

J is TRBJ2-1 and V is TRBV6-5, with 7 bases that match TRBD2. Germline V gene data show CDR1 as MNHEY and CDR2 as SVGAGI. This CDR3 spans 15 amino acids. Unmatched junction bases numbered 10, after V lost 6 bases and J lost 5 bases. The CDR3 protein is CASRFTSARHNEQFF. The CDR3 bases are TGTGCCAGCAGATTCACTAGCGCGAGACACAATGAGCAGTTCTTC.

CDR3 sequence reads: CASSSTQGKYEQYF. The CDR3 region has the DNA TGTGCCAGCAGCTCAACACAGGGGAAGTACGAGCAGTACTTC. This chain uses TRBV11-1 with TRBJ2-7; TRBD1 agrees at 7 bases. There are 14 residues in the CDR3. V shed 4 bases and J 4 bases; nucleotides not matched to a gene: 7. Germline loops: CDR1 SGHAT, CDR2 FQDESV (reference sequence).

This rearrangement joins TRBV7-2 to TRBJ1-5; D remains unclear. Trimming shortened V by 1 base and J by 4 bases, and 5 bases separated the two germline ends. The length of the CDR3 is 13 residues. Germline CDR1 reads SGHTA; CDR2 reads FQGNSA. The DNA for the CDR3 is TGTGCCAGCAGCTTAGTGGAGAATCAGCCCCAGCATTTT. Protein sequence: CASSLVENQPQHF.

The rearrangement links TRBV27 to TRBJ1-2, with TRBD1 matching over 7 bases. Germline CDR1 reads MNHEY; CDR2 reads SMNVEV (reference sequence). The CDR3 runs 15 residues. Trimming removed 3 bases from V and 4 bases from J; junction bases left unmatched: 8. The CDR3 protein is CASSLRPGGTYGYTF. CDR3 DNA: TGTGCCAGCAGTTTGCGGCCAGGGGGAACCTATGGCTACACCTTC.

The genes are TRBV28 and TRBJ2-7; D call uncertain. V was shortened by 9 bases and J by 5 bases, with 8 bases between the two germline ends. This CDR3 has 10 residues. Germline CDR1 and CDR2: MDHEN and SYDVKM. CDR3 nucleotide sequence: TGTGCCAGGCCCCTAGACGAGCAGTACTTC. Protein sequence: CARPLDEQYF.

In DNA form, the CDR3 reads TGTGCCAGCAGAACAGACAGGGCAGGCGAGACCCAGTACTTC. Protein product: CASRTDRAGETQYF. The chain carries TRBV6-5 and TRBJ2-5; 7 positions agree with TRBD1. CDR3 size: 14 residues. The germline V gene encodes CDR1 MNHEY and CDR2 SVGAGI. The ends lost 6 bases at V and 5 bases at J; junction bases unmatched: 9.

Notes on this clone: The germline gene is not matched at one end of the junction; a read error may be the cause. The rearrangement joins TRBV4-3 to TRBJ2-7; 7 positions match TRBD1. Germline V gives CDR1 LGHNA, CDR2 YSLEER. CDR3 length: 15 amino acids. In DNA form, the CDR3 reads TGCGCCAGTAGCCAGGCAGGGGGAGTGTCCTACGAGCAGTACTTC. Amino acid sequence: CASSQAGGVSYEQYF.

The chain couples TRBV6-5 to TRBJ2-7; TRBD1 matches at 9 bases. Germline V lookup: CDR1 MNHEY, CDR2 SVGAGI. The CDR3 loop spans 16 amino acids. The V segment lost 4 bases and the J segment 3 bases; nucleotides outside the gene matches: 10. The CDR3 protein is CASSSRSGTGIYEQYF. CDR3 nucleotides: TGTGCCAGCAGTTCCAGGTCCGGGACAGGGATCTACGAGCAGTACTTC.

CDR3 amino acids: CASTGSIAGWCNEQFF. CDR3 coding DNA: TGCGCCAGCACCGGGTCCATAGCGGGCTGGTGCAATGAGCAGTTCTTC. The chain carries TRBV10-1 and TRBJ2-1, with TRBD2 matching 7 bases. The V segment lost 7 bases and the J segment 6 bases; nucleotides outside the gene matches: 15. CDR3 length equals 16 residues. CDR1 and CDR2 from the germline V gene are WNHNN and SYGVQD (reference sequence).

The J gene is TRBJ2-7, the V gene TRBV18; TRBD1 might be the D (6 bases). The CDR3 spans 14 residues. Germline V gene sequence: CDR1 KGHSH, CDR2 LQKENI. V lost 4 bases and J 7 bases, leaving 17 bases between the germline ends. CDR3 sequence reads: CASSLQPGEREQYF. CDR3 nucleotide sequence: TGTGCCAGCTCACTACAACCAGGGGAGAGAGAGCAGTACTTC. The variable domain in full, with the rest retrieved from reference TRBV18 and TRBJ2-7, is NAGVMQNPRHLVRRRGQEARLRCSPMKGHSHVYWYRQLPEEGLKFMVYLQKENIIDESGMPKERFSAEFPKEGPSILRIQQVVRGDSAAYFCASSLQPGEREQYFGPGTRLTVT.

The CDR3: CASRRQGNTYEQYF. CDR3 coding DNA: TGTGCCAGCAGGCGACAGGGGAACACCTACGAGCAGTACTTC. The chain is built from TRBV6-5 and TRBJ2-7; 8 bases agree with TRBD1. Per the germline V gene, CDR1 is MNHEY and CDR2 is SVGAGI. The CDR3 length is 14 residues. J was trimmed by 2 bases and V by 6 bases; bases with no gene match: 6.

This chain connects TRBV29-1 to TRBJ1-1; 7 bases agree with TRBD1. CDR1 SQVTM and CDR2 ANQGSEA come from the germline V gene. The length of the CDR3 is 13 residues. V was pared by 7 bases and J by 1 base, with 6 bases of the junction left unmatched. The DNA of the CDR3 is TGCAGCGCCCGGGGACAGAGGAACACTGAAGCTTTCTTT. It specifies CSARGQRNTEAFF.

The V gene is TRBV9, the J gene TRBJ2-5; TRBD2 matches 15 bases. Germline V CDR1 and CDR2: SGDLS, YYNGEE. The CDR3 sequence is 19 residues long. J gave up 1 base and V 0 bases, and 7 bases lay outside the gene matches. The CDR3 nucleotides read TGTGCCAGCAGCGTAGGAGGACTAGCGGGAGGGCTCTCCCAAGAGACCCAGTACTTC. This gives the protein CASSVGGLAGGLSQETQYF.

This sequence joins TRBV14 and TRBJ2-1; 7 bases are shared with TRBD2. Trimming removed 10 bases from V and 4 bases from J; junction bases left unmatched: 10. The length of the CDR3 is 14 residues. Per germline, CDR1 SGHDN and CDR2 FVKESK. The CDR3 loop reads CATRPSGVYNEQFF. DNA for the CDR3: TGTGCCACTCGACCTAGCGGAGTTTACAATGAGCAGTTCTTC.

The chain links TRBV28 to TRBJ1-5, with no clear D. Germline V gene lookup returns CDR1 MDHEN and CDR2 SYDVKM. The ends were cut back, 7 bases at V and 2 bases at J, with 9 bases in the middle. There are 13 residues in the CDR3. The CDR3 sequence is CASIISGNQPQHF. The DNA of the CDR3 is TGTGCCAGCATAATCAGTGGCAATCAGCCCCAGCATTTT.

The chain couples TRBV11-2 to TRBJ2-1, with 8 bases identical to TRBD1. Germline V gives CDR1 SGHAT, CDR2 FQNNGV. The CDR3 extends over 18 amino acids. Unmatched junction bases numbered 12, after V lost 5 bases and J lost 0 bases. CDR3 in DNA: TGTGCCAGCAGCCCCCGGACAGGGCTTAAGGGCTCCTACAATGAGCAGTTCTTC. Encoded protein: CASSPRTGLKGSYNEQFF. Looking up the rest from reference TRBV11-2 and TRBJ2-1 gives the full variable domain: EAGVAQSPRYKIIEKRQSVAFWCNPISGHATLYWYQQILGQGPKLLIQFQNNGVVDDSQLPKDRFSAERLKGVDSTLKIQPAKLEDSAVYLCASSPRTGLKGSYNEQFFGPGTRLTVL.

V usage is TRBV10-3 and J usage is TRBJ2-7; D unresolved. This CDR3 has 12 residues. Germline V gene lookup returns CDR1 ENHRY and CDR2 SYGVKD. Trimming cost V 3 bases and J 6 bases, with 9 bases left between them. CDR3 sequence (DNA): TGTGCCATCAGTGATAGTCGATCCGAGCAGTACTTC. This codes for CAISDSRSEQYF.

J is TRBJ2-5 and V is TRBV19, with 7 bases lining up with TRBD1. V dropped 4 bases and J dropped 5; count of bases not matched to a gene: 10. Germline CDR1 and CDR2: LNHDA and SQIVND (reference sequence). The CDR3 consists of 15 residues. The CDR3 region has the DNA TGTGCCAGTAGTACAGGACAGGTGGCCGGGGAGACCCAGTACTTC. Its translation: CASSTGQVAGETQYF.

The chain is built from TRBV27 and TRBJ2-7; TRBD2 matches 12 bases. The CDR3 runs 17 residues. The V gene end was trimmed by 5 bases and the J gene end by 2 bases; junction bases not matched to a gene: 10. Germline loops: CDR1 MNHEY, CDR2 SMNVEV (reference sequence). CDR3 coding DNA: TGTGCCAGCAGTCCGAGGCCGGGACTAGCGGGTGCCTACGAGCAGTACTTC. Translating it yields CASSPRPGLAGAYEQYF.

The V and J genes are TRBV5-8 and TRBJ1-5; 7 bases are a match to TRBD1. The germline V gene encodes CDR1 SGHTS and CDR2 YDEGEE. The J segment lost 15 bases and the V segment lost 3 bases, leaving 12 bases of the junction unmatched. This CDR3 is 13 amino acids long. CDR3 in DNA: TGTGCCAGCAGCTCAAGATTCGGGACAGCGATGCATTTT. Amino acids: CASSSRFGTAMHF.

The chain uses TRBV3-1 (or the pseudogene TRBV3-2) and TRBJ1-4; 9 positions match TRBD1. This CDR3 contains 16 residues. The germline CDR1 and CDR2 sequences are LGHDT and YNNKEL (reference sequence). Losses at the gene ends were 3 bases for V and 4 bases for J; bases not matched to a gene: 6. CDR3 nucleotide sequence: TGTGCCAGCAGCCACTCTACAGGGGGCGGTAATGAAAAACTGTTTTTT. Protein sequence: CASSHSTGGGNEKLFF.

CDR3 DNA: TGTGCCAGCAGGCTGATTCCCGGGTCCTCCTACGAGCAGTACTTC. This gives the protein CASRLIPGSSYEQYF. This chain links TRBV6-5 with TRBJ2-7; unclear D gene. Trimming pared 6 bases from V and 0 bases from J, leaving 15 bases between. Germline V gene sequence: CDR1 MNHEY, CDR2 SVGAGI. The CDR3 runs to 15 residues.

V gene TRBV6-5 combines with J gene TRBJ2-2, with D possibly being TRBD1 (5 bases). Per the germline V gene, CDR1 is MNHEY and CDR2 is SVGAGI. The germline V and J ends were trimmed by 2 bases and 6 bases, with 13 bases remaining between them. This CDR3 is built from 15 residues. In nucleotides, the CDR3 is TGTGCCAGCAGTTACGGGGCCCAACGGGCCGGGGAGCTGTTTTTT. Translation: CASSYGAQRAGELFF.

This chain joins TRBV7-9 and TRBJ2-2; TRBD2 aligns across 13 bases. J was trimmed by 5 bases and V by 0 bases; bases with no gene match: 6. This CDR3 has 18 amino acids. Germline V gene data show CDR1 as SEHNR and CDR2 as FQNEAQ (reference sequence). The CDR3 DNA sequence: TGTGCCAGCAGCTTAGCGCAACAACTAGCGGGAGGGACCGGGGAGCTGTTTTTT. Protein sequence: CASSLAQQLAGGTGELFF.

V usage is TRBV4-3 and J usage is TRBJ2-2; 10 positions match TRBD2. The CDR3 is made up of 16 amino acids. V was pared by 0 bases and J by 3 bases, with 1 base of the junction left unmatched. Germline CDR1 is LGHNA and CDR2 is YSLEER. The CDR3 bases are TGCGCCAGCAGCCAAGAGCTAGCGGGAGACACCGGGGAGCTGTTTTTT. As protein: CASSQELAGDTGELFF.

The sample holds one count of this clone. The V gene is TRBV7-9, the J gene TRBJ2-2, with TRBD1 matching over 7 bases. Per germline, CDR1 SEHNR and CDR2 FQNEAQ (reference sequence). CDR3 size: 14 residues. After removal of 4 bases from V and 3 bases from J, the junction contained 2 bases not matched to a gene. CDR3 sequence: CASSSTGDTGELFF. DNA of the CDR3: TGTGCCAGCAGCTCCACAGGGGACACCGGGGAGCTGTTTTTT.

This sequence joins TRBV28 and TRBJ1-4, with D perhaps matching TRBD1 (6 bases). CDR3 length: 13 amino acids. The germline V gene encodes CDR1 MDHEN and CDR2 SYDVKM. The V gene lost 4 bases and the J gene lost 11 bases, with 14 bases spanning the gap. The CDR3, as DNA: TGTGCCAGCAGTTCCCTGACAGGCGAGAAACTGTTTTTT. Amino acid sequence: CASSSLTGEKLFF.

The chain combines TRBV6-5 with TRBJ2-3, with 11 bases aligning to TRBD2. The germline V gene encodes CDR1 MNHEY and CDR2 SVGAGI. Trimming removed 8 bases from V and 3 bases from J; junction bases left unmatched: 7. This CDR3 has 15 residues. The CDR3 region is CASFTSGSGTDTQYF. For the CDR3, the DNA is TGTGCCAGCTTTACTAGCGGGAGTGGTACAGATACGCAGTATTTT.

This chain links TRBV14 with TRBJ2-7; 10 positions agree with TRBD1. The V gene's germline CDR1 is SGHDN and CDR2 FVKESK. The CDR3 spans 15 residues. V gave up 4 bases and J gave up 1 base; unmatched junction bases: 4. The CDR3 reads CASSLDRGLSYEQYF. As DNA, the CDR3 is TGTGCCAGCAGCCTTGACAGGGGGCTTTCCTACGAGCAGTACTTC.